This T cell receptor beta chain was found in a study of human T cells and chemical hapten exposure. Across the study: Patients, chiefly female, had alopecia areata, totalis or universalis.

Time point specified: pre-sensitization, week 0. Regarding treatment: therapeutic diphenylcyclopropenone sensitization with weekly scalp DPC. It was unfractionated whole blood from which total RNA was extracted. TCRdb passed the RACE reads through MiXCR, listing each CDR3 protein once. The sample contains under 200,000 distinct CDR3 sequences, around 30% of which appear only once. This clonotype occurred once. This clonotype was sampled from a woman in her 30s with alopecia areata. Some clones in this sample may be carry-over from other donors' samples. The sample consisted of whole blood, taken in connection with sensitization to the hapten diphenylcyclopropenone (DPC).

The CDR3 protein is CASSLRRDGQGGELFF. In DNA form, the CDR3 reads TGCGCCAGCAGCCTTCGCCGGGACGGGCAGGGCGGGGAGCTGTTTTTT. The chain uses TRBV4-3 and TRBJ2-2; D could derive from TRBD1 or TRBD2 (5 bases each). V lost 4 bases and J 7 bases, leaving 19 bases between the germline ends. In germline, CDR1 is LGHNA, CDR2 YSLEER. CDR3 size: 16 residues.